This T cell receptor (beta chain) stems from a study of CD8 T cells in ankylosing spondylitis. The study, taken as a whole, reports: A TCR beta motif made of under 10 highly homologous variants seemed typical of ankylosing spondylitis blood. Matched ankylosing spondylitis synovial fluid reportedly contained a significantly enriched population of disease-linked clones.

Of note for this clonotype: The target antigen is unknown.

TCRdb reprocessed the 5' RACE reads with MiXCR, giving one entry per CDR3 protein. The sample carries around 340,000 distinct CDR3 sequences, 20% to 25% recorded once. The CDR3 loop spans 13 amino acids. The germline V and J ends were trimmed by 6 bases and 3 bases, with 15 bases remaining between them. Per germline, CDR1 SQVTM and CDR2 ANQGSEA. The source is a male donor with ankylosing spondylitis or in good health (not recorded which). The rearrangement links TRBV29-1 to TRBJ2-7; TRBD1 is a possible D gene (5 bases). Sequencing input: blood, either unsorted or a sorted T cell fraction (not recorded which). CDR3 region: CSVETAGDYEQYF. The CDR3 bases are TGCAGCGTCGAGACAGCCGGAGACTACGAGCAGTACTTC.